A single sample is the source of the 16 T cell receptor beta chains below, sequenced in a study of sequential checkpoint blockade in melanoma. Only in-frame clones appear in the TCRdb table, and some are missing; sequencing was by immunoSEQ multiplex PCR. This sample yields over 10,000 clones, of which around 68% are seen a single time; 20% to 30% belongs to the top ten. Treatment: randomized to nivolumab then ipilimumab (arm A) or the reverse (arm B). The sequenced sample was CD8+ T cells sorted from blood (inferred from file names), obtained from a patient given nivolumab and ipilimumab in sequence. The receptors were gathered from a human donor with melanoma.

V is TRBV27 and J is TRBJ1-2; 7 positions agree with TRBD1. Germline trimming cut 5 bases from V and 5 bases from J; bases unmatched to any gene: 5. The CDR3 is made up of 13 amino acids. Germline V gene data show CDR1 as MNHEY and CDR2 as SMNVEV (reference sequence). The CDR3 DNA follows: TGTGCCAGCAGTCCACAGGGGATATATGGCTACACCTTC. Translation: CASSPQGIYGYTF.

V gene TRBV29-1 combines with J gene TRBJ2-5, with TRBD2 as a possible D gene (6 bases). The ends were cut back, 3 bases at V and 2 bases at J, with 16 bases in the middle. Germline CDR1 SQVTM, CDR2 ANQGSEA. The CDR3 covers 15 residues. CDR3 residues: CSVEYGGGKQETQYF. CDR3 bases: TGCAGCGTTGAGTATGGAGGCGGGAAACAAGAGACCCAGTACTTC. Filled out from reference TRBV29-1 and TRBJ2-5, the complete variable domain reads SAVISQKPSRDICQRGTSLTIQCQVDSQVTMMFWYRQQPGQSLTLIATANQGSEATYESGFVIDKFPISRPNLTFSTLTVSNMSPEDSSIYLCSVEYGGGKQETQYFGPGTRLLVL.

The J gene is TRBJ1-2, the V gene TRBV19, with TRBD1 as a possible D gene (6 bases). CDR1 is LNHDA and CDR2 is SQIVND in the germline V gene (reference sequence). V was pared by 7 bases and J by 2 bases, with 14 bases between. The CDR3 is 14 residues long. Here the CDR3 DNA reads TGTGCCAGTACCCTCAGGGGTGGCAACTATGGCTACACCTTC. It is translated as CASTLRGGNYGYTF.

In the case of this clone: This sample includes further DNA sequences coding for the same CDR3. V and J are TRBV9 and TRBJ1-1, with a possible D match to TRBD1 (5 bases). The germline gives CDR1 SGDLS, CDR2 YYNGEE. Trimming removed 5 bases from V and 1 base from J, with 18 bases in between. The CDR3 has 16 residues. CDR3 sequence (DNA): TGTGCCAGCAGTTCTGGTCCGGGGGAATCGAACACTGAAGCTTTCTTT. Translation: CASSSGPGESNTEAFF.

The rearrangement links TRBV7-6 to TRBJ1-4, with D maybe TRBD1 (5 bases). This CDR3 comprises 14 residues. Germline V gene sequence: CDR1 SGHVS, CDR2 FNYEAQ. V was trimmed by 2 bases and J by 6 bases, leaving 10 bases between them. Here the CDR3 reads CASSLKGVDEKLFF. CDR3 DNA: TGTGCCAGCAGCTTAAAAGGGGTGGATGAAAAACTGTTTTTT.

This chain links TRBV11-2 with TRBJ2-1, with 7 bases lining up with TRBD2. The ends lost 2 bases at V and 8 bases at J; junction bases unmatched: 12. The CDR3 length is 16 residues. Germline loops: CDR1 SGHAT, CDR2 FQNNGV. CDR3 nucleotide sequence: TGTGCCAGCAGCTTAAATAAGGTTTGGGGGGGTGATGAGCAGTTCTTC. This codes for CASSLNKVWGGDEQFF. The full variable domain, its missing parts supplied by reference TRBV11-2 and TRBJ2-1, is EAGVAQSPRYKIIEKRQSVAFWCNPISGHATLYWYQQILGQGPKLLIQFQNNGVVDDSQLPKDRFSAERLKGVDSTLKIQPAKLEDSAVYLCASSLNKVWGGDEQFFGPGTRLTVL.

V gene TRBV25-1 combines with J gene TRBJ1-1; no definite D call. The CDR3 runs 13 residues. V lost 4 bases and J lost 1, with 7 bases in between. From germline, CDR1 is MGHDK and CDR2 SYGVNS. The chain's CDR3 is CASSVNRNTEAFF. For the CDR3, the DNA is TGTGCCAGCAGTGTAAACAGGAACACTGAAGCTTTCTTT.

This rearrangement joins TRBV29-1 to TRBJ2-3; D gene ambiguous. The CDR3 loop spans 13 amino acids. V was clipped by 3 bases and J by 2 bases, with 9 bases between them. Germline V lookup: CDR1 SQVTM, CDR2 ANQGSEA. The CDR3 DNA follows: TGCAGCGTTGATACCAGTTTCACAGATACGCAGTATTTT. As protein: CSVDTSFTDTQYF.

The chain links TRBV29-1 to TRBJ2-1; the D is unclear. The CDR3 is made up of 12 amino acids. The germline gives CDR1 SQVTM, CDR2 ANQGSEA. Trimming removed 7 bases at V and 6 bases at J, with 13 bases between. Here the CDR3 DNA reads TGCAGCGGCGGTCCGGTATTCAATGAGCAGTTCTTC. Amino acid sequence: CSGGPVFNEQFF.

J is TRBJ1-2 and V is TRBV29-1; D possibly corresponds to TRBD1 (6 bases). V was cut by 3 bases and J by 3 bases, with 17 bases left in between. Germline CDR1 and CDR2: SQVTM and ANQGSEA. There are 15 residues in the CDR3. For the CDR3, the DNA is TGCAGCGTTGACGCCCAGGGAAAGGGGGACTATGGCTACACCTTC. This sequence encodes CSVDAQGKGDYGYTF.

This chain connects TRBV12-5 to TRBJ2-5, with 15 bases aligning to TRBD2. This CDR3 is 17 amino acids long. Germline V CDR1 and CDR2: LGHNT, FRNRAP. The trim removed 7 bases at V and 4 bases at J, leaving 10 bases unmatched. In nucleotides, the CDR3 is TGTGCTAGTGCCCCGGGACTAGCGGGGGGCCGATCAGAGACCCAGTACTTC. Its translation: CASAPGLAGGRSETQYF.

The genes are TRBV5-4 and TRBJ2-3, with TRBD1 matching 8 bases. This CDR3 spans 16 amino acids. Germline trimming cut 4 bases from V and 3 bases from J; bases unmatched to any gene: 10. CDR1 and CDR2 (germline): SGHNT, YYREEE (reference sequence). CDR3 in DNA: TGTGCCAGCAGCCCCCAAGGACAGGGTGTGACAGATACGCAGTATTTT. Amino acids: CASSPQGQGVTDTQYF.

The gene calls are TRBV10-3 and TRBJ2-5; tentative D call: TRBD1 (6 bases). Germline loops: CDR1 ENHRY, CDR2 SYGVKD. The CDR3 spans 12 residues. The V gene lost 10 bases and the J gene lost 7 bases, with 16 bases spanning the gap. This CDR3 is CATKDSFGTQYF. The CDR3 DNA follows: TGTGCCACCAAGGACAGCTTTGGGACCCAGTACTTC.

CDR3 DNA: TGCAGCGTTGTCTACGACAGGGCCTACGAGCAGTACTTC. Amino acid sequence: CSVVYDRAYEQYF. The chain couples TRBV29-1 to TRBJ2-7; 7 positions match TRBD1. CDR3 length equals 13 residues. Germline-derived CDR1 and CDR2 are SQVTM and ANQGSEA. The junction had 5 bases not matched to a gene; V was cut back by 4 bases and J by 2 bases.

This chain links TRBV7-6 with TRBJ1-1; 7 positions agree with TRBD1. With V trimmed by 5 bases and J by 5 bases, 8 bases remained unmatched. The CDR3 is 14 amino acids. The germline CDR1 and CDR2 sequences are SGHVS and FNYEAQ. The CDR3 loop is CASSQSQGVTEAFF. CDR3 nucleotide sequence: TGTGCCAGCAGCCAAAGTCAGGGGGTTACTGAAGCTTTCTTT.

This rearrangement joins TRBV5-6 to TRBJ2-3; 8 bases fit TRBD1. From germline, CDR1 is SGHDT and CDR2 YYEEEE. The CDR3 is made up of 15 amino acids. V shed 5 bases, J shed 4 bases, and the junction held 9 bases outside the gene matches. The CDR3 bases are TGTGCCAGCAGAATGACGCAGGGGGCGGCAGATACGCAGTATTTT. Protein sequence: CASRMTQGAADTQYF.